This T cell receptor (beta chain) is drawn from a study of T cell repertoires in cytomegalovirus infection. As for the study in general: Recently identified HLA-C-restricted CMV epitopes and well-studied HLA-B-restricted CMV epitopes were used by the study. Indicated by public TCR beta signatures were CMV infection and matching HLA type.

A single record per CDR3 protein comes from TCRdb applying MiXCR to the reads. The sample includes roughly 990,000 distinct CDR3 sequences, approximately 31% seen only once; the top ten take roughly 13%. As concerns this clonotype: Its antigen remains unidentified.

The CDR3 loop spans 13 amino acids. Germline V gives CDR1 MNHEY, CDR2 SMNVEV (reference sequence). Trimming shortened V by 5 bases and J by 2 bases, and 9 bases separated the two germline ends. General observations from the study: In two of eight donors, the top clonotype was HLA-C-restricted CMV-specific. CMV carriers with the relevant HLA were identified by cumulative public TCR beta family frequency.

The genes are TRBV27 and TRBJ1-2; D not certain. Here the sequenced sample was cultured CD8+ T cells from PBMCs, taken from culture after CMV antigen stimulation. This TCR was sampled from a human donor in good health (CMV status not recorded). Some clones in this sample may be carry-over from other donors' samples. CDR3 loop: CASSGISNYGYTF. The CDR3 nucleotides are TGTGCCAGCAGTGGGATATCAAACTATGGCTACACCTTC.